A selection of T cell receptor beta chains follows, all from one sample in a study of cytomegalovirus exposure and HLA in healthy donors. TCRdb keeps only in-frame clones here, not all; method: immunoSEQ multiplex PCR. The table shows around 140,000 clones, with approximately 9% occurring only once. Sequencing was done on a sample of PBMCs. These receptors all come from a woman aged 40 to 49 in good health and CMV-seropositive. Both conserved end residues are part of each CDR3. Fields, in order: V gene, D gene, J gene, clone size, CDR3 DNA, CDR3 protein. D genes are given only for firm matches. Clone size is stated in some rows and not others, as once, few, many or a class when expanded.

TRBV7-6	.	TRBJ2-1	.	TGTGCCAGCAGCTTATTCGTGTTCCAGGGTGGCCCCAATGAGCAGTTCTTC	CASSLFVFQGGPNEQFF
TRBV5-1	.	TRBJ1-6	.	TGCGCCAGCAGCTCCCGACAGTCTAATAATTCACCCCTCCACTTT	CASSSRQSNNSPLHF
TRBV5-6	.	TRBJ2-2	.	TGTGCCAGCAGCTTGCAGGAATTCGGGGAGCTGTTTTTT	CASSLQEFGELFF
TRBV7-7	TRBD1	TRBJ2-7	.	TGTGCCAGCAGCCTAACAGGGGATCGCGAGCAGTACTTC	CASSLTGDREQYF
TRBV19	TRBD2	TRBJ2-1	few	TGTGCCACGTCTCCCGGGCGGGGGAGCGATGAGCAGTTCTTC	CATSPGRGSDEQFF
TRBV5-5	TRBD1	TRBJ1-4	.	TGTGCCAGCAGCTGGGACAGGGGACGTGAAAAACTGTTTTTT	CASSWDRGREKLFF
TRBV5-1	TRBD1	TRBJ1-6	.	TGCGCCAGCAGCTTGAACAGGGGAAATTCACCCCTCCACTTT	CASSLNRGNSPLHF
TRBV7-9	TRBD2	TRBJ2-3	few	TGTGCCAGCAGCTTGACTAGCGGGGTCCTCGGGGATACGCAGTATTTT	CASSLTSGVLGDTQYF
TRBV2	.	TRBJ1-5	.	TGTGCCAGCACCGCAGGTGGGGGCGATCAGCCCCAGCATTTT	CASTAGGGDQPQHF
TRBV7-9	TRBD2	TRBJ2-7	.	TGTGCCAGCAGCTTAGAGCAGGGCGGGAGCTACGAGCAGTACTTC	CASSLEQGGSYEQYF
TRBV18	.	TRBJ1-4	.	TGTGCCAGCTCTCGAGGGTTGCCTAATGAAAAACTGTTTTTT	CASSRGLPNEKLFF
TRBV7-2	.	TRBJ2-5	.	TGTGCCAGCAGCCCATGGGTGGGGGGCCAAGAGACCCAGTACTTC	CASSPWVGGQETQYF
TRBV11-2	.	TRBJ1-6	few	TGTGCCAGCAGCTTAGATCCCGCGGGCTCCTATAATTCACCCCTCCACTTT	CASSLDPAGSYNSPLHF
TRBV5-1	TRBD2	TRBJ2-7	.	TGCGCCAGCAGCCGCAGGGAGGGCTACGAGCAGTACTTC	CASSRREGYEQYF
TRBV6-5	TRBD1	TRBJ2-1	few	TGTGCCAGCAGTTACTCGGCAGGGGGCTACAATGAGCAGTTCTTC	CASSYSAGGYNEQFF
TRBV29-1	TRBD1	TRBJ1-4	few	TGCAGCGTGACAGGGGCCCCTAATGAAAAACTGTTTTTT	CSVTGAPNEKLFF
TRBV18	TRBD1	TRBJ1-2	.	TGTGCCAGCTCGCCCGAGGGGGCCTATGGCTACACCTTC	CASSPEGAYGYTF
TRBV6-1	TRBD1	TRBJ1-1	.	TGTGCCAGCAGTGAAGCGTTGTGGGACAGGTTGAACACTGAAGCTTTCTTT	CASSEALWDRLNTEAFF
TRBV19	TRBD2	TRBJ2-2	few	TGTGCCAGTAGTACTAGCGGTGTTGGCACCGGGGAGCTGTTTTTT	CASSTSGVGTGELFF
TRBV6-1	TRBD2	TRBJ2-3	few	TGTGCCAGCAGGACAGCGGGGGGCAGCACAGATACGCAGTATTTT	CASRTAGGSTDTQYF
TRBV28	TRBD1	TRBJ1-4	.	TGTGCCAGCAGCCGAACAGGGGGCGGCAATGAAAAACTGTTTTTT	CASSRTGGGNEKLFF
TRBV19	TRBD2	TRBJ2-3	few	TGTGCCACCCAGAGGGTTAGCGGGGTCACAGATACGCAGTATTTT	CATQRVSGVTDTQYF
TRBV4-2	TRBD2	TRBJ2-2	.	TGTGCCAGCAGCCAAGGGAGGGGACTAGTGGCCGGGGAGCTGTTTTTT	CASSQGRGLVAGELFF
TRBV5-3	TRBD2	TRBJ2-3	.	TGTGACCGACTAGCCGGCACAGATACGCAGTATTTT	CDRLAGTDTQYF
TRBV5-1	TRBD1	TRBJ1-1	.	TGCGCCAGCAGCCCCGGGACAGCATGGAACACTGAAGCTTTCTTT	CASSPGTAWNTEAFF
TRBV5-1	.	TRBJ1-1	few	TGCGCCAGCAGCTTGGGGAGTTACACTGAAGCTTTCTTT	CASSLGSYTEAFF